The clone carrying this TCR beta chain was detected ten times or more. The data stem from a study of early T cells in non-severe SARS-CoV-2 infection. TCRdb passed the 5' RACE reads through MiXCR, listing each CDR3 protein once. The top ten clones hold 9.5% to 10% of a sample with about 41,000 distinct CDR3 sequences, 9.5% to 13% of them seen once. CDR1 SGHDT and CDR2 YYEEEE come from the germline V gene. This CDR3 has 16 residues. Trimming left V 0 bases short and J 3 bases short, with 12 bases between. The sequence was obtained from an adult who was a healthcare worker with PCR-confirmed SARS-CoV-2 infection or an uninfected control (not recorded which). This chain connects TRBV5-6 to TRBJ1-4; the D gene is possibly TRBD1 (5 bases). The sample was whole blood. DNA of the CDR3: TGTGCCAGCAGCTTGGAGCCGGGACTGCCTAATGAAAAACTGTTTTTT. Residues: CASSLEPGLPNEKLFF.